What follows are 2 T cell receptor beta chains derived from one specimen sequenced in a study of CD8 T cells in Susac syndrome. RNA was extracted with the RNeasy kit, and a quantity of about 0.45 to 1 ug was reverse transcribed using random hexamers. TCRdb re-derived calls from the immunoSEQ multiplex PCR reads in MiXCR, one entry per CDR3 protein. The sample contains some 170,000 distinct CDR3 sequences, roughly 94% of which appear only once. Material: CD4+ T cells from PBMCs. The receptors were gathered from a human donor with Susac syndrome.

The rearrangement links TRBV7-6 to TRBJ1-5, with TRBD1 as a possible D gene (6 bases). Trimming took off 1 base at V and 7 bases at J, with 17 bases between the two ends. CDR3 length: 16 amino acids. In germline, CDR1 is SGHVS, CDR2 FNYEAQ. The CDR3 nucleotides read TGTGCCAGCAGCTTAGGTTTGGGGGGGGCGGGACAGCCCCAGCATTTT. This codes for CASSLGLGGAGQPQHF.

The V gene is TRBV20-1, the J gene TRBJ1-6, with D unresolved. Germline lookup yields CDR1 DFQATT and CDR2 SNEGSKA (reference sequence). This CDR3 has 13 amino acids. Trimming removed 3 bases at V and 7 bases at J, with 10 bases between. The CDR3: CSASPGRNSPLHF. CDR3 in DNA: TGCAGTGCTAGCCCAGGACGAAATTCACCCCTCCACTTT.